The source of this TCR beta chain is a study of blood T cell repertoires in COVID-19. Across the whole study: Collection of acute and convalescent COVID-19 samples took place in the United States, Italy and Spain. The cDNA or gDNA used as material had been derived from T cells, B-cell-depleted T cells, or PBMCs.

Unmatched junction bases numbered 6, after V lost 0 bases and J lost 1 base. Germline V CDR1 and CDR2: LNHDA, SQIVND (reference sequence). This CDR3 is 17 amino acids long. Per the original methods: Amplification from reference gene primers served as the basis for estimated nucleated cell counts. Some clones are missing from TCRdb's copy, which holds only in-frame ones; the method was immunoSEQ multiplex PCR. V, J and clone size are taken as reported in that table, and D and trimming were inferred from the DNA itself. Found here are some 370,000 clones, 89% of them singletons; the top ten hold 1% to 1.5%.

This TCR was recovered from a man in his forties with acute or convalescent COVID-19. The sequenced sample was peripheral blood. The V gene is TRBV19, the J gene TRBJ2-3; TRBD2 matches at 8 bases. This CDR3 reads CASSIDPGGGGTDTQYF. CDR3 bases: TGTGCCAGTAGTATAGACCCCGGGGGGGGCGGCACAGATACGCAGTATTTT.